This T cell receptor (beta chain) was captured in a study of blood T cell repertoires in COVID-19. Across the study: The study drew acute and convalescent COVID-19 samples from the United States, Italy and Spain.

In the original processing: Quantification of nucleated cells was approximated via reference gene primer amplification. The method was immunoSEQ multiplex PCR; TCRdb's version includes in-frame clones alone and lacks a portion of them. That table gives V, J and clone size, and the DNA gave D and trimming. The sample yields 95,000 to 150,000 clones, 70% to 90% seen once. The clonotype comes from a man aged 55 to 70 with acute or convalescent COVID-19. Sequences were obtained from peripheral blood.

This CDR3 is CASSLGGQGYYEQYF. For the CDR3, the DNA is TGTGCCAGCAGCTTGGGGGGACAGGGCTACTACGAGCAGTACTTC. This sequence joins TRBV5-6 and TRBJ2-7; 9 bases match TRBD1. This CDR3 spans 15 amino acids. The trim removed 0 bases at V and 3 bases at J, leaving 4 bases unmatched. Germline CDR1 is SGHDT and CDR2 is YYEEEE. Based on the CDR3 plus reference TRBV5-6 and TRBJ2-7, the full variable domain is DAGVTQSPTHLIKTRGQQVTLRCSPKSGHDTVSWYQQALGQGPQFIFQYYEEEERQRGNFPDRFSGHQFPNYSSELNVNALLLGDSALYLCASSLGGQGYYEQYFGPGTRLTVT.